The 20 T cell receptor beta chains given below trace back to one sample, sequenced in a study of shared T cell receptors in the human thymus. Libraries were prepared by immunoSEQ multiplex PCR; TCRdb keeps only in-frame clonotypes and omits some of them. The repertoire holds hundreds of thousands of clones, with 70% to 90% as singletons. The same data also contributed to another study, on human thymus T cells.

The specimen was thymocytes. The receptors derive from a girl under three years old with a congenital heart defect.

The chain carries TRBV5-3 and TRBJ1-2; 7 bases match TRBD1. TRBV5-3 is marked as an open reading frame, function uncertain. Trimming cost V 0 bases and J 0 bases; bases outside gene matches: 17. The CDR3 spans 20 residues. The CDR3: CARSLDLTGLFGVANYGYTF. CDR3 DNA: TGTGCCAGAAGCTTGGACCTGACAGGGCTATTCGGAGTCGCTAACTATGGCTACACCTTC.

CDR3 nucleotides: TGTGCCAGCACCTCAGGGGACTATGGCTACACCTTC. Protein product: CASTSGDYGYTF. The J gene is TRBJ1-2, the V gene TRBV6-5; possible D gene TRBD1, 6 bases. CDR3 length: 12 amino acids. Germline assignment: CDR1 MNHEY and CDR2 SVGAGI. Trimming left V 7 bases short and J 3 bases short, with 9 bases between.

On this clone itself: The junction departs from the called germline gene at one end, perhaps through a read error. The chain uses TRBV7-7 and TRBJ2-5, with TRBD2 matching 8 bases. The CDR3 is 14 amino acids. CDR1 and CDR2 from the germline V gene are SSHAT and FNYEAQ (reference sequence). The CDR3 region is CASSSAGAQETQYF. The CDR3, as DNA: TGTGCTAGCAGCTCAGCGGGGGCTCAAGAGACCCAGTACTTC.

The rearrangement uses TRBV6-5 and TRBJ1-2; the D is unclear. Trimming removed 2 bases at V and 6 bases at J, with 16 bases between. The CDR3 contains 15 residues. Germline V gene data show CDR1 as MNHEY and CDR2 as SVGAGI. The CDR3 reads CASSYKALRYHGYTF. As DNA, the CDR3 is TGTGCCAGCAGTTACAAAGCTCTTCGCTATCATGGCTACACCTTC.

Here the CDR3 reads CAISEPSGDYGYTF. The DNA for the CDR3 is TGTGCCATCAGTGAGCCCTCAGGGGACTATGGCTACACCTTC. The V gene is TRBV10-3, the J gene TRBJ1-2; D is perhaps TRBD1 (6 bases). Trimming stripped 2 bases from V and 3 bases from J, with 10 bases between. This CDR3 has 14 residues. Germline assignment: CDR1 ENHRY and CDR2 SYGVKD.

This chain connects TRBV5-1 to TRBJ1-2, with 8 bases that match TRBD1. V trimming: 0 bases; J trimming: 7 bases; junction bases outside the gene matches: 8. Looked up from germline, CDR1 is SGHRS and CDR2 is YFSETQ. This CDR3 region has 15 residues. The CDR3: CASSLDRGRRGGYTF. The CDR3 DNA reads TGCGCCAGCAGCTTGGACAGGGGGAGACGGGGTGGCTACACCTTC. The complete variable domain, with remaining parts taken from reference TRBV5-1 and TRBJ1-2, reads KAGVTQTPRYLIKTRGQQVTLSCSPISGHRSVSWYQQTPGQGLQFLFEYFSETQRNKGNFPGRFSGRQFSNSRSEMNVSTLELGDSALYLCASSLDRGRRGGYTFGSGTRLTVV.

The chain is built from TRBV27 and TRBJ1-6; the D gene is possibly TRBD1 (6 bases). CDR3 size: 14 residues. V gave up 5 bases and J gave up 14 bases, with 19 bases separating them. Germline-derived CDR1 and CDR2 are MNHEY and SMNVEV (reference sequence). CDR3 nucleotide sequence: TGTGCCAGCAGTCCGAACGAACAGGGAGGGACCCTCCACTTT. Protein: CASSPNEQGGTLHF.

This chain connects TRBV5-4 to TRBJ1-2; 10 bases match TRBD1. V lost 3 bases and J lost 7; bases outside the gene matches: 24. Germline values: CDR1 SGHNT, CDR2 YYREEE (reference sequence). There are 20 residues in the CDR3. CDR3 sequence: CASSSPFHSSGTGEDSGYTF. The CDR3 DNA reads TGTGCCAGCAGCTCCCCCTTTCACTCATCCGGGACAGGGGAGGATAGTGGCTACACCTTC. Full variable domain (outside the CDR3, taken from reference TRBV5-4 and TRBJ1-2): ETGVTQSPTHLIKTRGQQVTLRCSSQSGHNTVSWYQQALGQGPQFIFQYYREEENGRGNFPPRFSGLQFPNYSSELNVNALELDDSALYLCASSSPFHSSGTGEDSGYTFGSGTRLTVV.

The rearrangement joins TRBV19 to TRBJ2-7, with D maybe TRBD2 (5 bases). V lost 7 bases and J 6 bases, leaving 19 bases between the germline ends. This CDR3 has 14 residues. Germline V CDR1 and CDR2: LNHDA, SQIVND (reference sequence). CDR3 region: CASMQTGKDTEQYF. In DNA form, the CDR3 reads TGTGCCAGTATGCAGACCGGGAAAGACACCGAGCAGTACTTC.

This clone was detected only once. J is TRBJ2-5 and V is TRBV15; 14 bases align to TRBD2. The J call could be wrong; TRBJ2-7 is a better fit for the DNA end. The length of the CDR3 is 16 residues. Looked up from germline, CDR1 is LNHNV and CDR2 is YYDKDF (reference sequence). CDR3 sequence reads: CATSSGLAGGSYEQYF. The CDR3 DNA sequence: TGTGCCACCAGCAGCGGACTAGCGGGGGGATCCTACGAGCAGTACTTC.

V usage is TRBV4-1 and J usage is TRBJ1-1, with a weak D call TRBD1 (6 bases). Germline V gene data show CDR1 as MGHRA and CDR2 as YSYEKL. This CDR3 is 16 amino acids long. V shed 4 bases and J shed 5 bases, with 20 bases lying between them. In nucleotides, the CDR3 is TGCGCCAGCAGCCGTCCCCAACAGGGAGGGGGGACTGAAGCTTTCTTT. Translation: CASSRPQQGGGTEAFF.

The chain links TRBV9 to TRBJ2-3, with D unresolved. The CDR3 length is 16 residues. Trimming took off 4 bases at V and 1 base at J, with 16 bases between the two ends. Per germline, CDR1 SGDLS and CDR2 YYNGEE. CDR3 loop: CASSTTQRGGTDTQYF. The DNA of the CDR3 is TGTGCCAGCAGCACCACACAACGCGGCGGCACAGATACGCAGTATTTT.

This chain connects TRBV7-2 to TRBJ2-1; D is possibly TRBD1 (6 bases). This CDR3 is built from 16 residues. In germline, CDR1 is SGHTA, CDR2 FQGNSA. V was clipped by 0 bases and J by 2 bases, with 11 bases between them. CDR3 residues: CASSLAGWDTYNEQFF. The CDR3 coding sequence is TGTGCCAGCAGCTTAGCCGGGTGGGACACCTACAATGAGCAGTTCTTC.

The chain employs TRBV15 and TRBJ1-1; TRBD1 aligns across 7 bases. Germline V gene lookup returns CDR1 LNHNV and CDR2 YYDKDF (reference sequence). CDR3 length: 16 amino acids. With 3 bases clipped from V and 5 bases from J, the junction kept 12 bases outside the gene matches. In DNA, the CDR3 is TGTGCCACCAGCAGCGCGGTCCGGGACAGCGGGACTGAAGCTTTCTTT. Amino acid sequence: CATSSAVRDSGTEAFF.

Only one count was recorded for this clone. The chain links TRBV10-3 to TRBJ2-2; weak D call: TRBD1 (6 bases). CDR3 length: 13 residues. Germline V gene data show CDR1 as ENHRY and CDR2 as SYGVKD. Trimming removed 5 bases at V and 5 bases at J, with 9 bases between. The CDR3 nucleotides are TGTGCCATCAGTAAAACAGGGACCGGGGAGCTGTTTTTT. Translating gives CAISKTGTGELFF.

V is TRBV4-1 and J is TRBJ1-2; 9 bases match TRBD1. CDR1 MGHRA and CDR2 YSYEKL come from the germline V gene. This CDR3 has 18 residues. V lost 0 bases and J lost 4; bases outside the gene matches: 12. Written as DNA, the CDR3 is TGCGCCAGCAGCCAAGACTTACACTCCGGGACAGGGAGCTATGGCTACACCTTC. It codes for CASSQDLHSGTGSYGYTF.

With respect to this clone: A read error may produce the germline difference seen at one junction end. The chain has TRBV6-5 and TRBJ2-7; D possibly corresponds to TRBD1 (6 bases). CDR1 MNHEY and CDR2 SVGAGI come from the germline V gene. The CDR3 is 12 residues long. CDR3 coding DNA: TGTGCCAGCAGTTACTCGGGGGCGAAACCTATCTTC. Translated, it gives CASSYSGAKPIF.

This clone was observed a handful of times. The CDR3: CASSSGGRETQYF. The CDR3 bases are TGCGCCAGCAGCTCAGGGGGCAGGGAGACCCAGTACTTC. V usage is TRBV5-1 and J usage is TRBJ2-5; 8 bases fit TRBD1. CDR3 length: 13 residues. Trimming took 3 bases from V and 5 from J; bases not matched to a gene: 3. The V gene's germline CDR1 is SGHRS and CDR2 YFSETQ.

This chain uses TRBV7-9 with TRBJ1-2; 8 nucleotides agree with TRBD1. From germline, CDR1 is SEHNR and CDR2 FQNEAQ (reference sequence). CDR3 length equals 15 residues. J gave up 2 bases and V 5 bases, and 7 bases lay outside the gene matches. CDR3 nucleotide sequence: TGTGCCAGCAGCAGCTCGACAGGGGACAACTATGGCTACACCTTC. Translating gives CASSSSTGDNYGYTF.

The rearrangement links TRBV5-1 to TRBJ1-2; D is possibly TRBD1 (5 bases). From germline, CDR1 is SGHRS and CDR2 YFSETQ. V dropped 2 bases and J dropped 11 bases, with 10 bases sitting between them. The CDR3 is made up of 11 amino acids. In DNA form, the CDR3 reads TGCGCCAGCAGCTTAACAGGTCCATACACCTTC. As protein: CASSLTGPYTF. The full variable domain, its missing parts supplied by reference TRBV5-1 and TRBJ1-2, is KAGVTQTPRYLIKTRGQQVTLSCSPISGHRSVSWYQQTPGQGLQFLFEYFSETQRNKGNFPGRFSGRQFSNSRSEMNVSTLELGDSALYLCASSLTGPYTFGSGTRLTVV.